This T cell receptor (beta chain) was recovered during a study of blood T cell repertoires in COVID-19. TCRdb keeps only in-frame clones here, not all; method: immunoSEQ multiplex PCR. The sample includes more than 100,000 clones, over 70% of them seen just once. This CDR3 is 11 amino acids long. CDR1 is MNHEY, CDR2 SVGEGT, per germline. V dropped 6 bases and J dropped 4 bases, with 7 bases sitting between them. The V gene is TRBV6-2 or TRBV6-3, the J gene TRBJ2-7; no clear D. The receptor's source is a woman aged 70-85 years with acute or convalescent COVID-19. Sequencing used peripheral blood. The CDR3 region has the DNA TGTGCCAGCAGCTCCCTGTACGAGCAGTACTTC. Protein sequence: CASSSLYEQYF.